These 8 T cell receptor beta chains originate from one sample sequenced in a study of early T cells in non-severe SARS-CoV-2 infection. In TCRdb, the 5' RACE reads were re-called with MiXCR into one record per CDR3 protein. The data hold roughly 93,000 distinct CDR3 sequences, with about 15% observed a single time. The specimen sequenced was whole blood. The receptor set was obtained from an adult who was a healthcare worker with PCR-confirmed SARS-CoV-2 infection or an uninfected control (not recorded which).

Many counts were recorded for this clonotype. This rearrangement joins TRBV24-1 to TRBJ2-3; D gene uncertain. Trimming shortened V by 0 bases and J by 11 bases, and 8 bases separated the two germline ends. This CDR3 spans 12 amino acids. From germline, CDR1 is KGHDR and CDR2 SFDVKD. CDR3 bases: TGTGCCACCAGTGATTTGGCAAGGATGCAGTATTTT. This sequence encodes CATSDLARMQYF.

The gene calls are TRBV6-1 and TRBJ1-6; D call uncertain. Trimming took 9 bases from V and 3 from J, leaving 9 bases between them. Germline CDR1 is MNHNS and CDR2 is SASEGT. This CDR3 comprises 13 residues. CDR3 loop: CASGTVYNSPLHF. The CDR3 DNA reads TGTGCCAGTGGTACGGTCTATAATTCACCCCTCCACTTT.

The table lists this clonotype with a few counts. This sequence joins TRBV7-9 and TRBJ2-1, with 8 bases aligning to TRBD2. The CDR3 consists of 17 residues. The V gene end was trimmed by 5 bases and the J gene end by 6 bases; junction bases not matched to a gene: 15. The germline CDR1 and CDR2 sequences are SEHNR and FQNEAQ (reference sequence). The CDR3 loop is CASSPRVYSAGGNEQFF. For the CDR3, the DNA is TGTGCCAGCAGCCCTAGGGTATATAGTGCGGGGGGCAATGAGCAGTTCTTC.

This clonotype was seen a few times. The rearrangement uses TRBV19 and TRBJ2-2; a possible D gene is TRBD1 (6 bases). The CDR3 totals 14 residues. V was clipped by 8 bases and J by 6 bases, with 16 bases between them. CDR1 LNHDA and CDR2 SQIVND come from the germline V gene (reference sequence). DNA of the CDR3: TGTGCCAGTGACGGGACACGATGGGCCGGGGAGCTGTTTTTT. It translates to CASDGTRWAGELFF.

CDR3 nucleotide sequence: TGTGCCAGCAGCGTAGGCGGCTACACCGGGGAGCTGTTTTTT. It yields the protein CASSVGGYTGELFF. This chain links TRBV9 with TRBJ2-2; no reliable D call. Trimming cost V 0 bases and J 3 bases, with 6 bases left between them. Germline CDR1 SGDLS, CDR2 YYNGEE. The CDR3 is 14 residues long.

This clonotype showed up just a few times. J is TRBJ2-3 and V is TRBV9; no clear D gene. Germline CDR1 SGDLS, CDR2 YYNGEE. The V and J ends lost 4 bases and 6 bases respectively, with 18 bases between them. The CDR3 runs to 15 residues. The CDR3 coding sequence is TGTGCCAGCAGCCCCATGAGTAGCAAGACGGATACGCAGTATTTT. It translates to CASSPMSSKTDTQYF.

The chain is built from TRBV7-2 and TRBJ2-1; no firm D call. With 5 bases removed from V and 0 bases from J, the gap between germline ends came to 14 bases. Looked up from germline, CDR1 is SGHTA and CDR2 is FQGNSA. The CDR3 is 16 residues long. CDR3 DNA sequence: TGTGCCAGCAGCCCCCGTCGGCAGAGCTCCTACAATGAGCAGTTCTTC. Translated, it gives CASSPRRQSSYNEQFF.

This clonotype was seen ten or more times. The chain joins TRBV19 to TRBJ2-1; D tentatively fits TRBD1 or TRBD2 (5 bases each). In germline, CDR1 is LNHDA, CDR2 SQIVND (reference sequence). Between the trimmed V and J ends, which lost 0 bases and 7 bases, there was a span of 13 bases. The CDR3 has 15 amino acids. CDR3 protein: CASSIERGAANEQFF. The CDR3 nucleotides read TGTGCCAGTAGTATAGAGCGAGGGGCCGCAAATGAGCAGTTCTTC. Full variable domain (missing parts from reference TRBV19 and TRBJ2-1): DGGITQSPKYLFRKEGQNVTLSCEQNLNHDAMYWYRQDPGQGLRLIYYSQIVNDFQKGDIAEGYSVSREKKESFPLTVTSAQKNPTAFYLCASSIERGAANEQFFGPGTRLTVL.